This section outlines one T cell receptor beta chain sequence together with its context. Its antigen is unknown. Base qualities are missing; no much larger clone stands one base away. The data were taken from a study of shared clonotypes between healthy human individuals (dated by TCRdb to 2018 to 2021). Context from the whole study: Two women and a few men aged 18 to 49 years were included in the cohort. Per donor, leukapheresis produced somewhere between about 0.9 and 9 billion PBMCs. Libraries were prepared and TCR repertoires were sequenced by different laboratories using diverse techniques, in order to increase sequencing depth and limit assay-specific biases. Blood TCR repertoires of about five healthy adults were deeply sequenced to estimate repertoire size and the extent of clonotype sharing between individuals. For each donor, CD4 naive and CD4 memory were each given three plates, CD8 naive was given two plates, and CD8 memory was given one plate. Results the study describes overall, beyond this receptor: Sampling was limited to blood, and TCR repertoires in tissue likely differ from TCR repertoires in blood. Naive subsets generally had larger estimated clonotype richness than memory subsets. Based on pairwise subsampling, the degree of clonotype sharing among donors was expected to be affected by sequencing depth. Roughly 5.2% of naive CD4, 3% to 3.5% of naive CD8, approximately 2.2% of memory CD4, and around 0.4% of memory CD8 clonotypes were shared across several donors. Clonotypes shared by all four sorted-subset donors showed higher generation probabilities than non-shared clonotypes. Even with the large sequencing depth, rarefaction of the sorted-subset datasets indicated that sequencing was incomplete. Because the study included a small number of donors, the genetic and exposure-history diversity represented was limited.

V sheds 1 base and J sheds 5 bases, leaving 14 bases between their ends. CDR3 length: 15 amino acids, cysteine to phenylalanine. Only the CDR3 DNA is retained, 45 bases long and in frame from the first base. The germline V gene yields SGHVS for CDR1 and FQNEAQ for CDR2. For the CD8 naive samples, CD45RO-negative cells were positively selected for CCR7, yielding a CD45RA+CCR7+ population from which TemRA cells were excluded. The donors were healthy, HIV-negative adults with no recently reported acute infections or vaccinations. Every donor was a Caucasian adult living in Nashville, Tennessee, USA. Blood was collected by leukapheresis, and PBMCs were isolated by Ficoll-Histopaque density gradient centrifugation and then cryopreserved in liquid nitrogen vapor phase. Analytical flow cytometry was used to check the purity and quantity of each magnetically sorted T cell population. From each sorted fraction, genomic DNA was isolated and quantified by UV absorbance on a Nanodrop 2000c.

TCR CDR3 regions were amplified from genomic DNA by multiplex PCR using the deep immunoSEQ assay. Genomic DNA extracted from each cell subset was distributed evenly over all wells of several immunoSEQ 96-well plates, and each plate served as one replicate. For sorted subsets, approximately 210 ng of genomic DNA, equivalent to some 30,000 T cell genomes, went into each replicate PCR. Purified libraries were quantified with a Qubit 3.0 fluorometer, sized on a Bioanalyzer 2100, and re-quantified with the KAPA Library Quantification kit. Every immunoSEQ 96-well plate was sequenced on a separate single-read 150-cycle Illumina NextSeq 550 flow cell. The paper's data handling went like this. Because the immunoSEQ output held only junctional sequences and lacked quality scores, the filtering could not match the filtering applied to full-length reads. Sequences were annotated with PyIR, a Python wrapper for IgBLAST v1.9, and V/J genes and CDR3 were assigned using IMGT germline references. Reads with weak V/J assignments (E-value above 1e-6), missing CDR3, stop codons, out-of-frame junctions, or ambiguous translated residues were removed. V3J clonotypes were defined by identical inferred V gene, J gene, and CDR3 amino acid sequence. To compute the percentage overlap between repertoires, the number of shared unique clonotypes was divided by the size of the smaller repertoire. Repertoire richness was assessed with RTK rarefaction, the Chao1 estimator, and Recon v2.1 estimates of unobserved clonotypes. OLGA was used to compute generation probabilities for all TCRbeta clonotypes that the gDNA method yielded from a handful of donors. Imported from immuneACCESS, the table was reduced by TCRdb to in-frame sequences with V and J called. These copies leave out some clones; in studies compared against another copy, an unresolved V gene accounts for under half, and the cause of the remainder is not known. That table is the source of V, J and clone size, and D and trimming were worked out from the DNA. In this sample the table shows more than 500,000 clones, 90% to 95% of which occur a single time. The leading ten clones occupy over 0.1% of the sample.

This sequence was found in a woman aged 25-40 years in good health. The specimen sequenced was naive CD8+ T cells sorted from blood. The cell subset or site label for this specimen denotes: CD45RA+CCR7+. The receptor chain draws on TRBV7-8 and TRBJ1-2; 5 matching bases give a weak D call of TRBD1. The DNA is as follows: TGTGCCAGCAGCTTAGGAGCCAGGGCGGATTATGGCTACACCTTC. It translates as CASSLGARADYGYTF.